These 23 T cell receptor beta chains came from one sample sequenced in a study of T cell responses to AZD1222 COVID-19 vaccine. TCRdb's table, derived via immunoSEQ multiplex PCR, lists solely in-frame clones and lacks some. This table has about 140,000 clones, around nine tenths appearing once. Sample: peripheral blood, taken 28 days after the second AZD1222 dose. Receptors were obtained from an adult who received the AZD1222 COVID-19 vaccine.

The chain is built from TRBV12-3 or TRBV12-4 and TRBJ1-2; D not resolved. This CDR3 is 12 amino acids long. The V gene lost 5 bases and the J gene lost 7 bases, with 11 bases spanning the gap. The CDR3 coding sequence is TGTGCCAGCAGTCCCTACAGCGGTGGCTACACCTTC. It is translated as CASSPYSGGYTF.

V usage is TRBV7-9 and J usage is TRBJ1-1, with D perhaps matching TRBD1 (5 bases). The CDR3 has 15 residues. V gave up 2 bases and J gave up 4 bases, with 14 bases separating them. The V gene's germline CDR1 is SEHNR and CDR2 FQNEAQ (reference sequence). The CDR3 DNA reads as TGTGCCAGCAGCTTAATATCCGGTGGGGGCACTGAAGCTTTCTTT. It encodes CASSLISGGGTEAFF.

The chain uses TRBV27 and TRBJ2-7; no firm D call. V was clipped by 9 bases and J by 7 bases, with 22 bases between them. The CDR3 runs 14 residues. Germline-derived CDR1 and CDR2 are MNHEY and SMNVEV (reference sequence). CDR3 DNA: TGTGCCAGTGCCCCGGGTCATCGGATTGGGGAGCAGTACTTC. It encodes CASAPGHRIGEQYF.

This clone was recorded once. The chain recombines TRBV14 with TRBJ1-2; D is uncertain. The germline V gene encodes CDR1 SGHDN and CDR2 FVKESK. V was pared by 0 bases and J by 8 bases, with 10 bases between. This CDR3 region has 13 residues. The DNA for the CDR3 is TGTGCCAGCAGCCAAGATTTACTACGCGGCTACACCTTC. As protein: CASSQDLLRGYTF.

The chain employs TRBV18 and TRBJ2-3, with 7 bases matching TRBD2. The V segment lost 6 bases and the J segment 0 bases; nucleotides outside the gene matches: 0. Germline V lookup: CDR1 KGHSH, CDR2 LQKENI. The length of the CDR3 is 13 residues. The CDR3 DNA follows: TGTGCCAGCTCGACTAGCAGCACAGATACGCAGTATTTT. This encodes CASSTSSTDTQYF. Supplemented by reference TRBV18 and TRBJ2-3, the full variable domain reads NAGVMQNPRHLVRRRGQEARLRCSPMKGHSHVYWYRQLPEEGLKFMVYLQKENIIDESGMPKERFSAEFPKEGPSILRIQQVVRGDSAAYFCASSTSSTDTQYFGPGTRLTVL.

The chain carries TRBV27 and TRBJ1-4; D is unresolved. This CDR3 has 13 amino acids. Deletions cut 5 bases from V and 15 bases from J, with 19 bases between. Per the germline V gene, CDR1 is MNHEY and CDR2 is SMNVEV (reference sequence). CDR3 DNA: TGTGCCAGCAGTGCCGTACCCGACGGTACATTGTTTTTT. It specifies CASSAVPDGTLFF.

The chain couples TRBV5-6 to TRBJ1-1, with a weak D call TRBD1 (6 bases). From germline, CDR1 is SGHDT and CDR2 YYEEEE. CDR3 length: 15 amino acids. V lost 3 bases to trimming and J lost 0 bases, with 12 bases between them. Here the CDR3 reads CASSWADSLNTEAFF. Here the CDR3 DNA reads TGTGCCAGCAGCTGGGCGGACAGTTTGAACACTGAAGCTTTCTTT.

The chain couples TRBV6-5 to TRBJ1-1; no definite D call. CDR1 and CDR2 (germline): MNHEY, SVGAGI. V was clipped by 4 bases and J by 7 bases, with 16 bases between them. There are 14 residues in the CDR3. The CDR3 sequence: CASSWASTLGEAFF. The CDR3 nucleotides read TGTGCCAGCAGTTGGGCGTCCACCTTAGGTGAAGCTTTCTTT.

This clone was observed a handful of times. The J gene is TRBJ2-2, the V gene TRBV2; D gene unclear. V lost 2 bases to trimming and J lost 6 bases, with 7 bases between them. The CDR3 is 13 residues long. Germline lookup yields CDR1 SNHLY and CDR2 FYNNEI. As DNA, the CDR3 is TGTGCCAGCAGTGAAACGGCGTCCGGGGAGCTGTTTTTT. It is translated as CASSETASGELFF.

The rearrangement links TRBV27 to TRBJ1-1; tentatively, D is TRBD1 (5 bases). V lost 8 bases, J lost 6 bases, and 16 bases lay in between. This CDR3 is 13 amino acids long. From germline, CDR1 is MNHEY and CDR2 SMNVEV (reference sequence). CDR3 DNA sequence: TGTGCCAGCCTCCCCCGGGGGAGGGCTGAAGCTTTCTTT. As protein: CASLPRGRAEAFF.

This clone was seen a handful of times. V usage is TRBV11-3 and J usage is TRBJ1-2; 9 bases align to TRBD1. Germline lookup yields CDR1 SGHNT and CDR2 YENEEA. Trimming took 5 bases from V and 5 from J; bases not matched to a gene: 24. The CDR3 is 20 residues long. The CDR3: CASSHSLVFLGQGLYYGYTF. DNA for the CDR3: TGTGCCAGCAGCCACAGCTTAGTATTTTTGGGACAGGGTTTGTATTATGGCTACACCTTC.

The V and J genes are TRBV3-1 (or the pseudogene TRBV3-2) and TRBJ2-7; D remains unclear. Germline CDR1 and CDR2: LGHDT and YNNKEL (reference sequence). The CDR3 contains 13 residues. Trimming shortened V by 1 base and J by 7 bases, and 11 bases separated the two germline ends. In DNA form, the CDR3 reads TGTGCCAGCAGCCAAGGGGTCTTTGAGGAGCAGTACTTC. Amino acids: CASSQGVFEEQYF.

The chain uses TRBV7-9 and TRBJ2-2, with a weak D call TRBD1 (6 bases). Germline V gene lookup returns CDR1 SEHNR and CDR2 FQNEAQ (reference sequence). The CDR3 sequence is 15 residues long. Trimming took off 4 bases at V and 3 bases at J, with 12 bases between the two ends. The CDR3 sequence is CASSSRAGDTGELFF. CDR3 coding DNA: TGTGCCAGCAGCTCGAGGGCAGGGGACACCGGGGAGCTGTTTTTT.

This rearrangement joins TRBV5-4 to TRBJ1-2; no definite D call. Germline V lookup: CDR1 SGHNT, CDR2 YYREEE (reference sequence). This CDR3 spans 14 amino acids. V gave up 5 bases and J gave up 4 bases, with 15 bases separating them. The CDR3 nucleotides read TGTGCCAGCAGTTCCGAGTTGACAAGCTATGGCTACACCTTC. This translates into CASSSELTSYGYTF. Variable domain in full (rest from reference TRBV5-4 and TRBJ1-2): ETGVTQSPTHLIKTRGQQVTLRCSSQSGHNTVSWYQQALGQGPQFIFQYYREEENGRGNFPPRFSGLQFPNYSSELNVNALELDDSALYLCASSSELTSYGYTFGSGTRLTVV.

This sequence joins TRBV7-3 and TRBJ2-3; no reliable D call. The CDR3 sequence is 11 residues long. The V gene's germline CDR1 is SGHTA and CDR2 FQGTGA. V was clipped by 2 bases and J by 8 bases, with 5 bases between them. The chain's CDR3 is CASSLPGTQYF. CDR3 nucleotide sequence: TGTGCCAGCAGCTTACCGGGTACGCAGTATTTT.

This chain uses TRBV24-1 with TRBJ1-2; a weak D match, TRBD1 (5 bases). The CDR3 extends over 13 amino acids. Per the germline V gene, CDR1 is KGHDR and CDR2 is SFDVKD. Trimming took off 9 bases at V and 4 bases at J, with 14 bases between the two ends. The CDR3 loop is CATWGIGPYGYTF. As DNA, the CDR3 is TGTGCCACCTGGGGGATCGGTCCCTATGGCTACACCTTC.

This clone was seen a single time. This sequence joins TRBV7-8 and TRBJ1-4; the D is unclear. The CDR3 is 13 residues long. Germline V gives CDR1 SGHVS, CDR2 FQNEAQ. V lost 1 base and J 7 bases, leaving 7 bases between the germline ends. The CDR3 bases are TGTGCCAGCAGCTTAGGGGTGGTTGAAAAACTGTTTTTT. Amino acid sequence: CASSLGVVEKLFF.

The chain uses TRBV27 and TRBJ2-1, with unresolved D. The CDR3 has 14 residues. V gave up 6 bases and J gave up 4 bases, with 13 bases separating them. Germline CDR1 MNHEY, CDR2 SMNVEV (reference sequence). The CDR3 sequence: CASRVSLGYNEQFF. The CDR3 bases are TGTGCCAGCAGAGTAAGCCTCGGGTACAATGAGCAGTTCTTC.

The count of this clone is one. The chain combines TRBV4-1 with TRBJ1-5, with 7 bases identical to TRBD1. Germline assignment: CDR1 MGHRA and CDR2 YSYEKL. The CDR3 loop spans 14 amino acids. J was trimmed by 4 bases and V by 4 bases; bases with no gene match: 4. In DNA, the CDR3 is TGCGCCAGCAGCCCGACAGGGAGAAATCAGCCCCAGCATTTT. This translates into CASSPTGRNQPQHF.

The genes are TRBV28 and TRBJ2-7; 7 nucleotides line up with TRBD1. This CDR3 spans 13 amino acids. Germline CDR1 is MDHEN and CDR2 is SYDVKM. The V gene end was trimmed by 11 bases and the J gene end by 2 bases; junction bases not matched to a gene: 9. The CDR3 DNA is TGTGCCTCCCGACAGGGCGGAACCTACGAGCAGTACTTC. It yields the protein CASRQGGTYEQYF.

The V gene is TRBV25-1, the J gene TRBJ1-1; D call uncertain. The V gene's germline CDR1 is MGHDK and CDR2 SYGVNS. Between the trimmed V and J ends, which lost 5 bases and 8 bases, there was a span of 9 bases. CDR3 length: 11 residues. Written as DNA, the CDR3 is TGTGCCAGCAGTAGCCGGACCGAAGCTTTCTTT. Protein product: CASSSRTEAFF.

This clone was seen only a few times. V and J are TRBV9 and TRBJ2-7, with 10 bases that match TRBD2. Germline CDR1 is SGDLS and CDR2 is YYNGEE. This CDR3 is 16 amino acids long. Trimming removed 3 bases from V and 2 bases from J; junction bases left unmatched: 8. CDR3 DNA sequence: TGTGCCAGCAGCGCCCTAGCGGGAGAAGGGGCCTACGAGCAGTACTTC. Protein: CASSALAGEGAYEQYF.

The rearrangement uses TRBV5-4 and TRBJ2-5, with 9 bases lining up with TRBD2. This CDR3 contains 17 residues. V lost 4 bases to trimming and J lost 3 bases; unmatched junction nucleotides: 13. Germline CDR1 is SGHNT and CDR2 is YYREEE (reference sequence). The CDR3 DNA reads as TGTGCCAGCAGCCAGCTTGGCGGGGGGGCGGGGAAAGAGACCCAGTACTTC. Translated, it gives CASSQLGGGAGKETQYF.